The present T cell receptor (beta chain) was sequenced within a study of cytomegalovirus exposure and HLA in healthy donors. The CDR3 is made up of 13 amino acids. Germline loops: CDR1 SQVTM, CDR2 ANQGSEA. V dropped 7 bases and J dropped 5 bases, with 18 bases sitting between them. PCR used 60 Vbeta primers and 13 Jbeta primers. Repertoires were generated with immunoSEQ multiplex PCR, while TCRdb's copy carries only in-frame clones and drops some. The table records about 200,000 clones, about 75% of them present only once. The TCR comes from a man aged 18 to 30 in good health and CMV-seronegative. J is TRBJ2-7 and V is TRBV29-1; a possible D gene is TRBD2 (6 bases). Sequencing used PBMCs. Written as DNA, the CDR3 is TGCAGCGCCGGGAAAGGGGAGGCCCACGAGCAGTACTTC. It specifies CSAGKGEAHEQYF.